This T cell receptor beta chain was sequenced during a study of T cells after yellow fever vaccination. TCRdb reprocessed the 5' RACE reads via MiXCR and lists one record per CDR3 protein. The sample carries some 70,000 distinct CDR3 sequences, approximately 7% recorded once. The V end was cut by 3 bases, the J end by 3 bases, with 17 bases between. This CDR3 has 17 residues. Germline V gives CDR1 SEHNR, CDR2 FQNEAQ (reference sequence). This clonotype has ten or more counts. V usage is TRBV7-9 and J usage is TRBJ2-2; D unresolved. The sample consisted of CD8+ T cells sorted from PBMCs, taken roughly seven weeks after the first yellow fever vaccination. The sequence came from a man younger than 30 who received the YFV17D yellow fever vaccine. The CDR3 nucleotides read TGTGCCAGCAGCTTGGGTGACCCAGCCCCTTACACCGGGGAGCTGTTTTTT. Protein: CASSLGDPAPYTGELFF.